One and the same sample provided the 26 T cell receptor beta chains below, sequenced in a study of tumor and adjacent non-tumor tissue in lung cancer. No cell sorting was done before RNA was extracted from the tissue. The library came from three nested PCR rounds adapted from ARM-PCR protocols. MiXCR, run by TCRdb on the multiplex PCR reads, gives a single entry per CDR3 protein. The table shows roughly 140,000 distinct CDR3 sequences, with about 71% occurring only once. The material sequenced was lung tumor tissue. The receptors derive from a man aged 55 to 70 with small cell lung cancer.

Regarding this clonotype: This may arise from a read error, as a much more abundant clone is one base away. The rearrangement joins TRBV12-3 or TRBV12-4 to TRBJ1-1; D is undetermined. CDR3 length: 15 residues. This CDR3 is CVSSLGGSWGTEAFF. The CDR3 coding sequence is TGTGTCAGCAGTTTAGGAGGAAGTTGGGGCACTGAAGCTTTCTTT.

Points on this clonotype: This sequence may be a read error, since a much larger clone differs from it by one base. CDR3 in amino acids: CSARLTGGDEQFF. For the CDR3, the DNA is TGCAGTGCTAGACTAACGGGGGGGGATGAGCAGTTCTTC. This chain joins TRBV20-1 and TRBJ2-1, with 8 bases fitting TRBD2. The germline CDR1 and CDR2 sequences are DFQATT and SNEGSKA (reference sequence). V lost 2 bases and J lost 8; bases outside the gene matches: 5. This CDR3 spans 13 amino acids.

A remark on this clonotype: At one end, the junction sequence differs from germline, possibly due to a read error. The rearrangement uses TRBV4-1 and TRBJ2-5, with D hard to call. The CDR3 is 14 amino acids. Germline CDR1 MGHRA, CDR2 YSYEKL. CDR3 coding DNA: TGCGCCAGCAACCAAGCCGAAATGGCCGAGACCCAGTACTTC. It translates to CASNQAEMAETQYF.

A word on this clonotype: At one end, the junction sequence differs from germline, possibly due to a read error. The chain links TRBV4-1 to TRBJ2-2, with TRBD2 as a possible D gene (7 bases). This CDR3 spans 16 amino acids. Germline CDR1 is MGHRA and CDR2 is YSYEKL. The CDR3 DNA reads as TGCGCCAGCAGCCAAGATAGAGGGGGGGCGGGCACCGGGGAGCTGTTT. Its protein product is CASSQDRGGAGTGELF.

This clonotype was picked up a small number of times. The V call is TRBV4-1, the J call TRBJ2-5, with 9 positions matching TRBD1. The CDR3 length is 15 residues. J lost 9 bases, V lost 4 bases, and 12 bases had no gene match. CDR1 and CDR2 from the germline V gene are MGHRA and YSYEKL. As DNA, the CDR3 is TGCGCCAGCAGCCTATCCTGGGACAGGGTAAAGGCCCAGTACTTC. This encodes CASSLSWDRVKAQYF.

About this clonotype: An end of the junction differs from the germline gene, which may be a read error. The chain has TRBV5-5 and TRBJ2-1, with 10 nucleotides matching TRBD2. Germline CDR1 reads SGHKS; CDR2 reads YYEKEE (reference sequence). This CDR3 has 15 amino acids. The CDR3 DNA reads TGTGCCATCAGGTACACTAGCGGGACCTACTATGAGCAGTTCTTC. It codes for CAIRYTSGTYYEQFF.

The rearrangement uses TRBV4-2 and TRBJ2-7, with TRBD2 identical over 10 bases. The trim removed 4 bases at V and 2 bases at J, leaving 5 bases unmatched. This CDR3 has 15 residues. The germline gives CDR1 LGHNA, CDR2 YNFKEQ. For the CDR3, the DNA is TGTGCCAGCAGCCGGGGGACTAGCGAAACCTACGAGCAGTACTTC. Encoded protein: CASSRGTSETYEQYF.

CDR3 region: CSAGLVGGKSSYNEQFF. CDR3 DNA: TGCAGTGCCGGACTAGTGGGGGGGAAGAGCTCCTACAATGAGCAGTTCTTC. The rearrangement joins TRBV20-1 to TRBJ2-1; 7 positions agree with TRBD2. The CDR3 totals 17 residues. The V segment lost 6 bases and the J segment 0 bases; nucleotides outside the gene matches: 14. Germline V gene data show CDR1 as DFQATT and CDR2 as SNEGSKA (reference sequence).

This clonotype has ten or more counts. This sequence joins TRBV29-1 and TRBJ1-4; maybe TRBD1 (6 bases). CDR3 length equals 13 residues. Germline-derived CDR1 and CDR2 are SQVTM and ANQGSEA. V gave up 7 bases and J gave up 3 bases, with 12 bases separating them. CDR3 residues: CSDPGHPNEKLFF. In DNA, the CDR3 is TGCAGCGATCCGGGACACCCTAATGAAAAACTGTTTTTT.

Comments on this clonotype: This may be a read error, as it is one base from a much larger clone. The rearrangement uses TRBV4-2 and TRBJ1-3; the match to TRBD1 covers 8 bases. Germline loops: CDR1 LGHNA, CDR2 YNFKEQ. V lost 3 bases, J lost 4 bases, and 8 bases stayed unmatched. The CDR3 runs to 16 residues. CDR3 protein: CASSHPGQVTGNTIYF. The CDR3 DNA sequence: TGTGCCAGCAGCCACCCGGGACAGGTGACGGGAAACACCATATATTTT.

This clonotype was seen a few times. The CDR3 reads CSARDRGADYNEQFF. CDR3 nucleotides: TGCAGTGCTAGAGATAGAGGGGCGGACTACAATGAGCAGTTCTTC. The chain has TRBV20-1 and TRBJ2-1, with D perhaps assigned TRBD1 or TRBD2 (5 bases each). This CDR3 spans 15 amino acids. Germline-derived CDR1 and CDR2 are DFQATT and SNEGSKA (reference sequence). Trimming cost V 0 bases and J 3 bases, with 12 bases left between them.

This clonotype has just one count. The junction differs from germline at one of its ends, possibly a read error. The CDR3 DNA reads TGCCCCAGCAGCTCCCGAACTAGCGGGACGAACACCGGGGAGCTGTTTTTT. Its protein is CPSSSRTSGTNTGELFF. V is TRBV4-1 and J is TRBJ2-2, with TRBD2 matching over 10 bases. This CDR3 region has 17 residues. From germline, CDR1 is MGHRA and CDR2 YSYEKL.

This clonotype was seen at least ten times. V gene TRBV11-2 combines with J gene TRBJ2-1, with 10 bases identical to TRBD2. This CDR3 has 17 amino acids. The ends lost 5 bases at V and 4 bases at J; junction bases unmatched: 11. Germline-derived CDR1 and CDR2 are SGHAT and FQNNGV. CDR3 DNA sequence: TGTGCCAGCAGCCAAGGCCTGGCTAGCGGGAGTTACAATGAGCAGTTCTTC. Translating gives CASSQGLASGSYNEQFF.

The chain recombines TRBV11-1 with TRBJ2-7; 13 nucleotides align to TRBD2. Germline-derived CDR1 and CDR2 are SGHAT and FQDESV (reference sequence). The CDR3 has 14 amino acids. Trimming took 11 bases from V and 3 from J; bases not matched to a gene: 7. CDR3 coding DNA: TGTGCCTTCAGGGGACTAGCGGGAAGCTACGAGCAGTACGTC. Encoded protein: CAFRGLAGSYEQYV.

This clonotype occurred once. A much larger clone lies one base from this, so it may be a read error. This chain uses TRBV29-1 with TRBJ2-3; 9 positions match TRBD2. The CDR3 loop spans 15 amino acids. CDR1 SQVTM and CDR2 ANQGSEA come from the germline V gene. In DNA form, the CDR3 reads TGCAGCTCTAGGGTTAGCGGGGGACGCACAAATACGCAGTATTTT. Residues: CSSRVSGGRTNTQYF.

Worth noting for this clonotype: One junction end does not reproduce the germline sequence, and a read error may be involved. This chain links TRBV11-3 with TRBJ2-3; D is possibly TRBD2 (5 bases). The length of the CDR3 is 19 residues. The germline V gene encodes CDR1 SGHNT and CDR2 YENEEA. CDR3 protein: CASSRPLGLDSSSTDTRYF. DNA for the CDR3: TGTGCCAGCAGCAGACCGTTAGGACTCGACTCATCTAGCACAGATACGCGGTATTTT.

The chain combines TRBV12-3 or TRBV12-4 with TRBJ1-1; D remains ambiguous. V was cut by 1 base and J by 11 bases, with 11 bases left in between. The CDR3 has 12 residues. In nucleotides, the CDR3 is TGTGCCAGCAGTTTAGGGGCAGCGGCGGCTTTCTTT. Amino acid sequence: CASSLGAAAAFF.

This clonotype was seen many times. The CDR3 protein is CSALNSGRNIQYF. The CDR3 bases are TGCAGTGCCCTAAATAGCGGTCGAAACATTCAGTACTTC. The chain employs TRBV20-1 and TRBJ2-4; a weak D match, TRBD2 (6 bases). This CDR3 has 13 residues. The V end lost 6 bases, the J end lost 6 bases, and 15 bases lay between the germline ends. Germline V CDR1 and CDR2: DFQATT, SNEGSKA (reference sequence).

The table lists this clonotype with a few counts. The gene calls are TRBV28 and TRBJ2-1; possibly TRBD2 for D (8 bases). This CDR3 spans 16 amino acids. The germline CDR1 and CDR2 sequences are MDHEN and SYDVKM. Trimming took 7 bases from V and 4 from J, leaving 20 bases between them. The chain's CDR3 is CASTPPGGGSYNEQFF. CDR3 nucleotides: TGTGCCAGCACCCCCCCGGGAGGGGGCTCGTACAATGAGCAGTTCTTC.

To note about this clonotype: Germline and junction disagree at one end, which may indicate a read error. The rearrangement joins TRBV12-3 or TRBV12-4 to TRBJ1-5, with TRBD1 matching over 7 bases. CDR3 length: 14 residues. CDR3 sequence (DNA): TGTACCAGCAGTTTTTCCAGGGGGAATCAGACCCAGCATTTT. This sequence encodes CTSSFSRGNQTQHF.

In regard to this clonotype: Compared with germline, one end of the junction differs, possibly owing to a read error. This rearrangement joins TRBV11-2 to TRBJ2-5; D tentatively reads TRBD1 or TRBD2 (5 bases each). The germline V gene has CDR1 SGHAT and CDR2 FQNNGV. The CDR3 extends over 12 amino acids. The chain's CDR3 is CAISVTGAQEYF. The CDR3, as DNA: TGTGCCATCAGCGTAACCGGGGCCCAAGAATATTTC.

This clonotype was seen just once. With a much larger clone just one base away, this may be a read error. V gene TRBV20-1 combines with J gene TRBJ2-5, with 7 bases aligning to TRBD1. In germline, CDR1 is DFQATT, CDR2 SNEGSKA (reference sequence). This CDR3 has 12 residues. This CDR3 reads CSAGRQGEIQYF. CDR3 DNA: TGCAGTGCGGGGAGACAGGGAGAGATCCAGTACTTC.

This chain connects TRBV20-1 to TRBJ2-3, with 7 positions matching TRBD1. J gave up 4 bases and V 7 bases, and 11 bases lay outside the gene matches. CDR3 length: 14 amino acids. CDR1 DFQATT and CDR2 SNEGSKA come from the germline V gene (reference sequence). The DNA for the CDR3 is TGCAGTGTTGGTCGGACAGGTGTGGCAGATACGCAGTATTTT. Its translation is CSVGRTGVADTQYF.

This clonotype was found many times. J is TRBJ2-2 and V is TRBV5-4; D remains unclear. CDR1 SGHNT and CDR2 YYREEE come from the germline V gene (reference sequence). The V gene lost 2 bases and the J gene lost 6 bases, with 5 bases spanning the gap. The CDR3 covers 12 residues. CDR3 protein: CASSFYPGELFF. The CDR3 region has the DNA TGTGCCAGCAGCTTTTATCCCGGGGAGCTGTTTTTT.

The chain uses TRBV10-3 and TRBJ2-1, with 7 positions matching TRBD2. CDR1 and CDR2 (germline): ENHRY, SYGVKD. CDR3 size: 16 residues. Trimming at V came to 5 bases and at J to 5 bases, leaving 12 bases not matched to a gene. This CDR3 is CAISHIGLAVNNEQFF. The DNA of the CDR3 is TGTGCCATCAGTCATATTGGGCTAGCGGTAAACAATGAGCAGTTCTTC.

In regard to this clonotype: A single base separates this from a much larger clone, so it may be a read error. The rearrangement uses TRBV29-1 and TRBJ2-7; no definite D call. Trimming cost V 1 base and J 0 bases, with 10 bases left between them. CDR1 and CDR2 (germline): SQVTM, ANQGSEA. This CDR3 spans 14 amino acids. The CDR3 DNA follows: TGCAGCGTTGAAGGCGATGGGAACTCCTACGAGCAGTACTTC. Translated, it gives CSVEGDGNSYEQYF.